These 6 T cell receptor beta chains originate from one sample sequenced in a study of PD-L1 blockade in urothelial cancer. This table comes from immunoSEQ multiplex PCR, and its TCRdb copy is limited to in-frame clones, with some not included. The top ten hold around 0.87% of the sample, which has around 69,000 clones, about 91% seen once. As for time point: peripheral blood 6 weeks after treatment start. Specimen: PBMCs, collected around atezolizumab (anti-PD-L1) treatment. Receptors originate from a woman of 80 years or more with urothelial cancer.

The chain couples TRBV4-2 to TRBJ2-1; 7 bases are shared with TRBD1. Germline lookup yields CDR1 LGHNA and CDR2 YNFKEQ. The V gene end was trimmed by 2 bases and the J gene end by 1 base; junction bases not matched to a gene: 2. The CDR3 sequence is 15 residues long. The CDR3 region is CASSQTGQSYNEQFF. The CDR3 DNA sequence: TGTGCCAGCAGCCAAACGGGACAGTCCTACAATGAGCAGTTCTTC.

J is TRBJ1-5 and V is TRBV6-1; TRBD1 agrees at 8 bases. The ends lost 5 bases at V and 7 bases at J; junction bases unmatched: 10. CDR1 and CDR2 (germline): MNHNS, SASEGT. The CDR3 is 15 residues long. The CDR3 spells CASSTQGQGNQPQHF. The CDR3 DNA reads as TGTGCCAGCAGTACCCAAGGACAGGGAAACCAGCCCCAGCATTTT.

The V gene is TRBV5-4, the J gene TRBJ2-5; TRBD2 agrees at 11 bases. The CDR3 length is 16 residues. Germline trimming cut 4 bases from V and 3 bases from J; bases unmatched to any gene: 8. The germline CDR1 and CDR2 sequences are SGHNT and YYREEE (reference sequence). DNA of the CDR3: TGTGCCAGCAGCCTAGACCCGGGACTAGCGGAAGAGACCCAGTACTTC. Its translation is CASSLDPGLAEETQYF.

The chain uses TRBV11-2 and TRBJ2-3; TRBD2 matches 8 bases. Germline V CDR1 and CDR2: SGHAT, FQNNGV. This CDR3 region has 16 residues. V shed 1 base, J shed 4 bases, and the junction held 7 bases outside the gene matches. The CDR3 region is CASSLGGSGMSDTQYF. CDR3 DNA: TGTGCCAGCAGCTTAGGTGGTAGCGGGATGTCAGATACGCAGTATTTT.

The J gene is TRBJ1-1, the V gene TRBV5-1; TRBD1 is a possible D gene (6 bases). With 0 bases removed from V and 5 bases from J, the gap between germline ends came to 14 bases. The CDR3 loop spans 15 amino acids. CDR1 is SGHRS and CDR2 is YFSETQ in the germline V gene. CDR3 nucleotides: TGCGCCAGCAGCTTGGGCGACAGGACGGGGACTGAAGCTTTCTTT. Its protein product is CASSLGDRTGTEAFF.

The V gene is TRBV28, the J gene TRBJ1-5, with 7 nucleotides matching TRBD1. The CDR3 extends over 15 amino acids. V shed 4 bases, J shed 1 base, and the junction held 4 bases outside the gene matches. The germline gives CDR1 MDHEN, CDR2 SYDVKM. The CDR3: CASSSYRGSNQPQHF. CDR3 DNA: TGTGCCAGCAGTTCCTACAGGGGAAGCAATCAGCCCCAGCATTTT.